This T cell receptor beta chain was identified in a study of human T cells and chemical hapten exposure. Study-wide points: Sensitizing to DPC left TCRs with a frequency above 1 in 1000 unaltered.

The table lists this clonotype with many counts. The antigen is unknown. Original methodology: A per-sample median of roughly 96,000 TCRs was observed, with a range of about 23,224 to 750,000. TCRdb independently ran MiXCR on the RACE reads; one entry per CDR3 protein. V and J calls and clone size were set by TCRdb, not the authors. The sample contains about 30,000 distinct CDR3 sequences, about 5.5% of which appear only once. The time point is: healthy volunteer bleed at 6 weeks. Before extraction, the whole blood was not fractionated, and total RNA was taken from it. Specimen: whole blood. The receptor comes from a human donor in good health. Some clones in this sample may be carry-over from other donors' samples.

The CDR3 nucleotides read TGCGCCAGCAGCTTACGGGACCTGAGCACAGATACGCAGTATTTT. Translation gives CASSLRDLSTDTQYF. The genes are TRBV5-1 and TRBJ2-3, with D perhaps matching TRBD1 or TRBD2 (5 bases each). The V and J ends lost 2 bases and 0 bases respectively, with 10 bases between them. The germline CDR1 and CDR2 sequences are SGHRS and YFSETQ. The CDR3 consists of 15 residues.